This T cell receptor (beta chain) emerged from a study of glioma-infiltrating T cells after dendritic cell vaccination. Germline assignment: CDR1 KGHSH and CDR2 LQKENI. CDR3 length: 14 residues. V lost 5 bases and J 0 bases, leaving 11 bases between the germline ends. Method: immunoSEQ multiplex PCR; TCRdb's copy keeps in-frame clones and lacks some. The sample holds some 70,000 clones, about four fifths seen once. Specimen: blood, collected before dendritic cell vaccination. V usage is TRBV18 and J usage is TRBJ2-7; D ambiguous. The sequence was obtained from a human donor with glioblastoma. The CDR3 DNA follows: TGTGCCAGCTCATCTAAGACAAGCTCCTACGAGCAGTACTTC. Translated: CASSSKTSSYEQYF.